This T cell receptor beta chain originates from a study of blood T cell repertoires in COVID-19. The overall study: Whether acute or convalescent, the COVID-19 samples came from the United States, Italy and Spain. Nucleic acid was either cDNA or gDNA, and it came from T cells, B-cell-depleted T cells, or PBMCs.

This CDR3 is built from 14 residues. CDR1 and CDR2 (germline): SEHNR, FQNEAQ (reference sequence). Trimming removed 4 bases at V and 6 bases at J, with 15 bases between. As handled by the study authors: Amplified reference gene primers provided the basis for estimating nucleated cell counts. The assay was immunoSEQ multiplex PCR, and TCRdb's table has in-frame clones only and misses some. The D gene and trimming were derived from the DNA, and the V and J assignments and clone size from that table. The table records about 240,000 clones, approximately 78% of them present only once. The material sequenced was peripheral blood. The V gene is TRBV7-9, the J gene TRBJ1-2, with a possible D match to TRBD1 (5 bases). The TCR comes from a woman aged 55-69 years with active or convalescent COVID-19. CDR3 amino acids: CASSWGSRSHGYTF. The CDR3 DNA reads as TGTGCCAGCAGCTGGGGCAGTCGATCGCATGGCTACACCTTC.